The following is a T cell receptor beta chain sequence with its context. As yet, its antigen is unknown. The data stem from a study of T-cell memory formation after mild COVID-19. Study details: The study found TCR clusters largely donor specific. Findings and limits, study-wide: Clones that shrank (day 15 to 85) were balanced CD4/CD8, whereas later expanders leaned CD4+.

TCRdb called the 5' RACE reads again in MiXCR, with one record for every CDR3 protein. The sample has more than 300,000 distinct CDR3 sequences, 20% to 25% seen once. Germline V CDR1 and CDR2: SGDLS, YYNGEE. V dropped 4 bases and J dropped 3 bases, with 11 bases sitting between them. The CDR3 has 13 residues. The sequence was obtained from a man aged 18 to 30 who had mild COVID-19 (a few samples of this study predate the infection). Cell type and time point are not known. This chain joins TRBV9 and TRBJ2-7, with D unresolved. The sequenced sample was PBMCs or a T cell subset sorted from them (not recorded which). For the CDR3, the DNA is TGTGCCAGCAGCCCATCGTTGGGCTACGAGCAGTACTTC. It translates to CASSPSLGYEQYF. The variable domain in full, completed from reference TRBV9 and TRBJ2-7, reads DSGVTQTPKHLITATGQRVTLRCSPRSGDLSVYWYQQSLDQGLQFLIQYYNGEERAKGNILERFSAQQFPDLHSELNLSSLELGDSALYFCASSPSLGYEQYFGPGTRLTVT.